This T cell receptor (beta chain) originates from a study of Ad26.COV2.S vaccination and SARS-CoV-2 variants. This CDR3 spans 15 amino acids. Germline V lookup: CDR1 SNHLY, CDR2 FYNNEI. Trimming removed 4 bases from V and 2 bases from J; junction bases left unmatched: 4. The sample's treatment: some 20 received Ad26.COV2.S at low or high dose, single or two shots; a few received placebo; per-sample allocation not given. On day 63 after the first injection, vaccine and placebo recipients gave samples. Measured with immunoSEQ multiplex PCR; TCRdb has only the in-frame clones, and not every one. Of 450,000 to 550,000 clones listed, roughly 87% were seen once; the top ten hold 1.7%.

This TCR came from a person aged 18-60 years who received the Ad26.COV2.S COVID-19 vaccine or a placebo. This rearrangement joins TRBV2 to TRBJ1-5, with 8 nucleotides matching TRBD1. The sequencing here drew on peripheral blood, taken in a trial of Ad26.COV2.S vaccine versus placebo. The CDR3 region is CASSGTGLGNQPQHF. Written as DNA, the CDR3 is TGTGCCAGCAGTGGGACAGGGCTCGGCAATCAGCCCCAGCATTTT. The whole variable domain, filled in from reference TRBV2 and TRBJ1-5, reads EPEVTQTPSHQVTQMGQEVILRCVPISNHLYFYWYRQILGQKVEFLVSFYNNEISEKSEIFDDQFSVERPDGSNFTLKIRSTKLEDSAMYFCASSGTGLGNQPQHFGDGTRLSIL.